Below, one TCR beta chain is given with its context. Authors' data handling: Nucleated cell counts were estimated from reference gene primer amplification. The assay was immunoSEQ multiplex PCR, and TCRdb's table has in-frame clones only and misses some. The V and J calls and clone size are taken from that table; D and trimming were inferred from the DNA. The repertoire holds just over 650,000 clones, with more than 80% as singletons. This specimen belongs to a study of blood T cell repertoires in COVID-19. Study-level background: Samples taken during acute and convalescent COVID-19 were collected in the United States, Italy and Spain. Sample material is recorded as cDNA or gDNA derived from T cells, B-cell-depleted T cells, or PBMCs.

CDR3 length: 15 amino acids. In germline, CDR1 is MGHDK, CDR2 SYGVNS. Trimming took 5 bases from V and 0 from J, leaving 13 bases between them. V and J are TRBV25-1 and TRBJ1-2, with D possibly being TRBD1 (5 bases). Sequenced: peripheral blood. The TCR comes from a woman under 30 with acute or convalescent COVID-19. The CDR3 region has the DNA TGTGCCAGCAGTAAGGGGTCCCCAGCTAACTATGGCTACACCTTC. This gives the protein CASSKGSPANYGYTF.